The clone carrying this T cell receptor (beta chain) showed up many times. Antigen unknown. Germline V CDR1 and CDR2: KGHDR, SFDVKD. Between the trimmed V and J ends, which lost 6 bases and 7 bases, there was a span of 12 bases. CDR3 size: 13 residues. The sample originates from a study of CD8+CD57+ T cells in acquired aplastic anemia. Study-wide results and caveats: Overlap between patients and controls comprised twenty-nine CD8+ CDR3 sequences.

Patients chosen for sequencing had shown CD8+CD57+ cell expansion by flow cytometry. Template material for TCR beta VDJ and CDR3 profiling consisted of genomic DNA. TCRdb used MiXCR to reprocess the reads, holding one entry per CDR3 protein. This table holds around 200,000 distinct CDR3 sequences, about half found once. Sequenced: sorted CD4+, CD8+, or CD8+CD57+ T cells (not recorded which) from PBMCs. The chain joins TRBV24-1 to TRBJ2-1; tentative D call: TRBD2 (5 bases). The source is a human donor with aplastic anemia. DNA for the CDR3: TGTGCCACCAGTAGGACCCCGGGGAATGAGCAGTTCTTC. It is translated as CATSRTPGNEQFF.